This entry lists 3 T cell receptor beta chains sequenced from one sample in a study of T cells in localized non-small cell lung cancer (dated by TCRdb to the early 2020s). The protocol used for the library was the immunoSEQ multiplex PCR assay. The table was pulled from immuneACCESS by TCRdb, which kept in-frame rearrangements only. Such tables lose some clones; where checked, under half of the loss comes from unresolved V genes, and the rest has no known cause. This sample is represented by 1,500 to 2,000 clones; 20% to 25% of them were singletons. Roughly 25% of the sample rests with the top ten. Sequencing used normal lung tissue next to the tumor, obtained before any cancer treatment. The receptors come from a male donor aged 60 or over with stage II lung adenocarcinoma.

V and J are TRBV19 and TRBJ2-2, with 12 bases aligning to TRBD1. J was trimmed by 5 bases and V by 5 bases; bases with no gene match: 6. In germline, CDR1 is LNHDA, CDR2 SQIVND (reference sequence). The CDR3 loop spans 16 amino acids. The CDR3: CASSRGTGGVTGELFF. The CDR3 DNA reads TGTGCCAGTAGTCGAGGGACAGGGGGCGTAACCGGGGAGCTGTTTTTT.

This clone was counted only a few times. This sequence joins TRBV9 and TRBJ2-5; tentatively, D is TRBD1 (6 bases). V was clipped by 4 bases and J by 13 bases, with 20 bases between them. There are 13 residues in the CDR3. The germline V gene encodes CDR1 SGDLS and CDR2 YYNGEE. CDR3: CASSPIRQGPRYF. In DNA form, the CDR3 reads TGTGCCAGCAGCCCCATCCGGCAGGGGCCGAGGTACTTC.

J is TRBJ2-7 and V is TRBV30, with D uncertain. V was shortened by 3 bases and J by 4 bases, with 7 bases between the two germline ends. CDR3 length: 11 amino acids. CDR1 is GTSNPN, CDR2 SVGIG, per germline (reference sequence). Here the CDR3 DNA reads TGTGCCTGGAGCCAAAGGTACGAGCAGTACTTC. Its translation is CAWSQRYEQYF.